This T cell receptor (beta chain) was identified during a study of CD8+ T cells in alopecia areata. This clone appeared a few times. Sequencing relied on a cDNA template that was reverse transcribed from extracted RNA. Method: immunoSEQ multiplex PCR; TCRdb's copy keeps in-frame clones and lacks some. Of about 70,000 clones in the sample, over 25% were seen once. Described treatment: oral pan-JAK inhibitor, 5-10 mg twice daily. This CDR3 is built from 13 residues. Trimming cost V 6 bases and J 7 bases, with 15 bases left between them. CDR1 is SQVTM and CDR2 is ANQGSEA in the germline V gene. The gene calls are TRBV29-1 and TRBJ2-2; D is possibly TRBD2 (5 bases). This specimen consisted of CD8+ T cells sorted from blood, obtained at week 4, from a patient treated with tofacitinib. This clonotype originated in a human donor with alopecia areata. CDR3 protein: CSVYEGASGELFF. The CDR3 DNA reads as TGCAGCGTGTACGAGGGCGCCAGCGGGGAGCTGTTTTTT.